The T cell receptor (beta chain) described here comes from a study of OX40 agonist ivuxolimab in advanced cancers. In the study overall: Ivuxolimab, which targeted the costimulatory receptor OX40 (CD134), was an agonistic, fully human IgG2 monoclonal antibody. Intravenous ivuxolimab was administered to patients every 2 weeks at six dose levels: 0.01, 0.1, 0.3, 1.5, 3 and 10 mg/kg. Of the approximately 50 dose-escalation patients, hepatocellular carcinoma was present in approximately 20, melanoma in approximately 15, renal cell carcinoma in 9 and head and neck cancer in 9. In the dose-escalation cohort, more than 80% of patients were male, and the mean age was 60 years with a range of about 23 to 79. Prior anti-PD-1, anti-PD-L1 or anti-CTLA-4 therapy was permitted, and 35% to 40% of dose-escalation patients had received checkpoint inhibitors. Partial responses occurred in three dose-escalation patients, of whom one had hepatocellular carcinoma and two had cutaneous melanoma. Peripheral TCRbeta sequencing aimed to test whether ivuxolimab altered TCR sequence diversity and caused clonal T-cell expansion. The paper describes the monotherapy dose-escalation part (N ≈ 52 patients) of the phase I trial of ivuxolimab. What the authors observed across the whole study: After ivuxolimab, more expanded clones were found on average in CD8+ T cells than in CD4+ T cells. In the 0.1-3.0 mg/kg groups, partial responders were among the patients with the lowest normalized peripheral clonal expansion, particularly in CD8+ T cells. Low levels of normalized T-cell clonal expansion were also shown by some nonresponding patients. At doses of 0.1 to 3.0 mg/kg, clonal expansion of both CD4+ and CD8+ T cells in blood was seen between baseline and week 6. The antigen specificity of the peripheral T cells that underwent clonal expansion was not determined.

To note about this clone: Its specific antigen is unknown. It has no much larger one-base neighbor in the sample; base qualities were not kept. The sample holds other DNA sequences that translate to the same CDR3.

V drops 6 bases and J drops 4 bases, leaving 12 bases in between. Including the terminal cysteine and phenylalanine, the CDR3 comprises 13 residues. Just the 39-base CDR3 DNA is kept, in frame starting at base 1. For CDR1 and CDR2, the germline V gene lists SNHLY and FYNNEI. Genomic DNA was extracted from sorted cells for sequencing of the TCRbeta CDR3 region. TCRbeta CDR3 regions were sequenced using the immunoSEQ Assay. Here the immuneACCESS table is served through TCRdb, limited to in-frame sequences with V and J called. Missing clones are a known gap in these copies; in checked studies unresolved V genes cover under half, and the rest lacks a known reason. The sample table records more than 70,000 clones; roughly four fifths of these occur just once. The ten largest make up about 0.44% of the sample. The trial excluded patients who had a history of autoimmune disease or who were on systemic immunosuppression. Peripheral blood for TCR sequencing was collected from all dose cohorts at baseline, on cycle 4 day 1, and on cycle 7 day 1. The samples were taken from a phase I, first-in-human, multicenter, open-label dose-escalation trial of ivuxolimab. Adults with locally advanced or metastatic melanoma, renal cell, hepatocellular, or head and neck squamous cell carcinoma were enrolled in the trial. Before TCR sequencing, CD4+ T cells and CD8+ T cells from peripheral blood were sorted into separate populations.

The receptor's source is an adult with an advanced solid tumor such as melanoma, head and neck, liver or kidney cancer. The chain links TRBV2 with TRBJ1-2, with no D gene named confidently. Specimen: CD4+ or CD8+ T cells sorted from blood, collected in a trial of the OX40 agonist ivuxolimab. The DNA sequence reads TGTGCCAGCAGGAAAGGGATTGGCTATGGCTACACCTTC. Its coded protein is CASRKGIGYGYTF. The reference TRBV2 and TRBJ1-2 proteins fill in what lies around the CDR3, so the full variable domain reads EPEVTQTPSHQVTQMGQEVILRCVPISNHLYFYWYRQILGQKVEFLVSFYNNEISEKSEIFDDQFSVERPDGSNFTLKIRSTKLEDSAMYFCASRKGIGYGYTFGSGTRLTVV.